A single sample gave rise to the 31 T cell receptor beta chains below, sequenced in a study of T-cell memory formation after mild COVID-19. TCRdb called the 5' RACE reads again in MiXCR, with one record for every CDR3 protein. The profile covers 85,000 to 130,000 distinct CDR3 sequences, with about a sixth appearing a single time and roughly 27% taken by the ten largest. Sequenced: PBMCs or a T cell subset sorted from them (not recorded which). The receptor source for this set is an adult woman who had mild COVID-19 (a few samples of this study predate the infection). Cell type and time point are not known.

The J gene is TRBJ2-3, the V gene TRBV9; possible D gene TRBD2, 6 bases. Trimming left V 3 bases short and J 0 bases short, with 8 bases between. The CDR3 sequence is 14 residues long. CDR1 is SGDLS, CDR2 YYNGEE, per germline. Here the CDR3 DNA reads TGTGCCAGCAGCGGACTAGTAAGCACAGATACGCAGTATTTT. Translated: CASSGLVSTDTQYF.

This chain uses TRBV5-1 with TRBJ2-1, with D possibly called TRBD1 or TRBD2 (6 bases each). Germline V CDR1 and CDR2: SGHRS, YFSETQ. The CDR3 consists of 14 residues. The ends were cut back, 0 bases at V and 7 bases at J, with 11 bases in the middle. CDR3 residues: CASSLVGGGNEQFF. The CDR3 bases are TGCGCCAGCAGCTTGGTAGGAGGGGGTAATGAGCAGTTCTTC. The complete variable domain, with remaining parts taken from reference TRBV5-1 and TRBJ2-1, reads KAGVTQTPRYLIKTRGQQVTLSCSPISGHRSVSWYQQTPGQGLQFLFEYFSETQRNKGNFPGRFSGRQFSNSRSEMNVSTLELGDSALYLCASSLVGGGNEQFFGPGTRLTVL.

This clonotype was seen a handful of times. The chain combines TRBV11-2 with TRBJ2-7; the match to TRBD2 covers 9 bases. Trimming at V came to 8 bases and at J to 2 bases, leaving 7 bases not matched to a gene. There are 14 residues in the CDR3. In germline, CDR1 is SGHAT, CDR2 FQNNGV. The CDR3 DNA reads TGTGCCAGCCTTAGCGGGAGAACTGCCTACGAGCAGTACTTC. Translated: CASLSGRTAYEQYF.

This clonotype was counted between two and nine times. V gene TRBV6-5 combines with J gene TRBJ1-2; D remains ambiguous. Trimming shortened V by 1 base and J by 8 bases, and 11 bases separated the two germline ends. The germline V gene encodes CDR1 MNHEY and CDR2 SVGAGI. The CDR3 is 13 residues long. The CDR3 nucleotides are TGTGCCAGCAGTTACTACCCCCCGTGGGGCTACACCTTC. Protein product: CASSYYPPWGYTF.

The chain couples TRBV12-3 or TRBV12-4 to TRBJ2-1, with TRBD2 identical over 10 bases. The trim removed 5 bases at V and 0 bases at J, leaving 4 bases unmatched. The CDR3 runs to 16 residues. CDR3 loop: CASSPRLAGSYNEQFF. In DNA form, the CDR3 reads TGTGCCAGCAGTCCCCGACTAGCGGGCTCCTACAATGAGCAGTTCTTC.

CDR3 residues: CASSPAGAKSKNIQYF. The CDR3 nucleotides read TGTGCCAGCAGCCCGGCGGGGGCTAAGTCCAAAAACATTCAGTACTTC. The chain has TRBV5-5 and TRBJ2-4; D possibly corresponds to TRBD2 (7 bases). The CDR3 totals 16 residues. The germline V gene encodes CDR1 SGHKS and CDR2 YYEKEE (reference sequence). Trimming removed 4 bases at V and 2 bases at J, with 16 bases between.

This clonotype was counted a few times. The CDR3 nucleotides read TGTGCCAGCAGGCCGATCAGGGGGGCCTACGAGCAGTACTTC. This gives the protein CASRPIRGAYEQYF. This chain uses TRBV7-9 with TRBJ2-7; TRBD1 is a possible D gene (7 bases). Trimming removed 6 bases at V and 2 bases at J, with 14 bases between. Germline V lookup: CDR1 SEHNR, CDR2 FQNEAQ (reference sequence). This CDR3 spans 14 amino acids.

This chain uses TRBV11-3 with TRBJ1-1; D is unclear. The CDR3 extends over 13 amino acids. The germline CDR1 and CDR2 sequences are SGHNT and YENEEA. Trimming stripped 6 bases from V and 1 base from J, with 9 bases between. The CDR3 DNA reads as TGTGCCAGCAGGGGCCCGGGGAACACTGAAGCTTTCTTT. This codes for CASRGPGNTEAFF.

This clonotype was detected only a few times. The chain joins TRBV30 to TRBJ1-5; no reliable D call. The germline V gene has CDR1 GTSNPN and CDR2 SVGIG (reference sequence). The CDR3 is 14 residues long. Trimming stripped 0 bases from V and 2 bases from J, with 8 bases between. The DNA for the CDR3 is TGTGCCTGGAGTGTAGGGCAAGGCAATCAGCCCCAGCATTTT. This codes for CAWSVGQGNQPQHF.

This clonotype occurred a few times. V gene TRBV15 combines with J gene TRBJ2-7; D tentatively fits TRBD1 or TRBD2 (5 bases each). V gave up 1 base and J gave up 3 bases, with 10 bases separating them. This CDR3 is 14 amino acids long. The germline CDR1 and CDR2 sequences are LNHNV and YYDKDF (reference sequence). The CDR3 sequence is CATSRAGTIYEQYF. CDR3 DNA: TGTGCCACCAGCAGAGCGGGGACGATCTACGAGCAGTACTTC.

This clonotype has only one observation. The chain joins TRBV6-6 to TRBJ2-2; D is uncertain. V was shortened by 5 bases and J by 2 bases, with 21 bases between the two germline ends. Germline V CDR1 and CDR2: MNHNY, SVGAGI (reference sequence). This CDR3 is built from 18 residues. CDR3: CASSMDGLSLPNTGELFF. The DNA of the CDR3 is TGTGCCAGCAGTATGGACGGATTATCCCTGCCAAACACCGGGGAGCTGTTTTTT.

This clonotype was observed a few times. CDR3 in amino acids: CASSVETGQPQHF. The CDR3 bases are TGTGCCAGCAGCGTAGAAACGGGCCAGCCCCAGCATTTT. J is TRBJ1-5 and V is TRBV9; D unresolved. Germline V gives CDR1 SGDLS, CDR2 YYNGEE. The CDR3 has 13 residues. V was pared by 0 bases and J by 7 bases, with 8 bases between.

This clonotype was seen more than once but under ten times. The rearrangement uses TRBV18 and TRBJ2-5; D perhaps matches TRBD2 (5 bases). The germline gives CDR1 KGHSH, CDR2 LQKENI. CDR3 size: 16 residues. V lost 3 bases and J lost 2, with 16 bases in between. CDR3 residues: CASSPGNSGVQETQYF. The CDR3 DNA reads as TGTGCCAGCTCACCTGGAAATTCCGGGGTACAAGAGACCCAGTACTTC.

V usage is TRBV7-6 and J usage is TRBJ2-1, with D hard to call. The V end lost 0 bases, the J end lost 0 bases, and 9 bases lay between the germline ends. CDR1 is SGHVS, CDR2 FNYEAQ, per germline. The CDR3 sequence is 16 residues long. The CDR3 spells CASSLAYGSSYNEQFF. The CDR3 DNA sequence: TGTGCCAGCAGCTTAGCGTACGGAAGCTCCTACAATGAGCAGTTCTTC.

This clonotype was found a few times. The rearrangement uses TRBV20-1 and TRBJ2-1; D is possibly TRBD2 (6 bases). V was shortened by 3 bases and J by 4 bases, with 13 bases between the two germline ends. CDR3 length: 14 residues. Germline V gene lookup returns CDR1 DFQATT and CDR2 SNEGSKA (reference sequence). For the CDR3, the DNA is TGCAGTGCTAGTGGGGTAGCGGAGTACAATGAGCAGTTCTTC. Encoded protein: CSASGVAEYNEQFF.

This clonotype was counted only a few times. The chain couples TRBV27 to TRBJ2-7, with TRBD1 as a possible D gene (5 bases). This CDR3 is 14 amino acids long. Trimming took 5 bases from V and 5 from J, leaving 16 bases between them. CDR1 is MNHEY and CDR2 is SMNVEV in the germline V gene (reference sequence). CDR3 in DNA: TGTGCCAGCAGTCCCAGGGTATCGAGCGACGAGCAGTACTTC. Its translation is CASSPRVSSDEQYF.

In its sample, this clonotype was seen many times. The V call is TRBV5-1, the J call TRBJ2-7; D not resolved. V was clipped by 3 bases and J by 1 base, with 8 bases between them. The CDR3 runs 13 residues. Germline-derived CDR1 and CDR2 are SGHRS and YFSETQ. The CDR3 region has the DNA TGCGCCAGCAGCTCCGACGGTTCCTACGAGCAGTACTTC. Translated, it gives CASSSDGSYEQYF.

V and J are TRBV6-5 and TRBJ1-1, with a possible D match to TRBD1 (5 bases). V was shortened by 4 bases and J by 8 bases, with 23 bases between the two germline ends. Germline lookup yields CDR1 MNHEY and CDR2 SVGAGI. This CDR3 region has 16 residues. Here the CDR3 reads CASSSTFGHPEREAFF. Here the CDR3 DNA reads TGTGCCAGCAGTTCAACCTTCGGACACCCCGAAAGGGAAGCTTTCTTT.

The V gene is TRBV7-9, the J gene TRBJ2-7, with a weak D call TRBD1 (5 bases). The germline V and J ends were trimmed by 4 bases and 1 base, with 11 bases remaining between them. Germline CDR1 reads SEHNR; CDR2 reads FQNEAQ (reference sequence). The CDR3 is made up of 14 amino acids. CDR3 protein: CASSSGQKSYEQYF. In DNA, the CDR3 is TGTGCCAGCAGCTCCGGACAAAAGTCCTACGAGCAGTACTTC.

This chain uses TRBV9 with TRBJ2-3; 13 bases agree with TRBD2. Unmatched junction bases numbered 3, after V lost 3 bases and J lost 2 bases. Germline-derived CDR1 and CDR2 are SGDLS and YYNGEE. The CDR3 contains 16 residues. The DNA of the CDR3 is TGTGCCAGCAGCGGGACTAGCGGGAGTCTCACAGATACGCAGTATTTT. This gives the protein CASSGTSGSLTDTQYF.

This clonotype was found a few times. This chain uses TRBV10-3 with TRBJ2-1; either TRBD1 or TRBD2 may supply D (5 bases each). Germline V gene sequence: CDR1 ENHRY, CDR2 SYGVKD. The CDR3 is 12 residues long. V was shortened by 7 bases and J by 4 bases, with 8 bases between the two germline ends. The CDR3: CAITRGYNEQFF. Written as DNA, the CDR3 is TGTGCCATCACGAGGGGATACAATGAGCAGTTCTTC.

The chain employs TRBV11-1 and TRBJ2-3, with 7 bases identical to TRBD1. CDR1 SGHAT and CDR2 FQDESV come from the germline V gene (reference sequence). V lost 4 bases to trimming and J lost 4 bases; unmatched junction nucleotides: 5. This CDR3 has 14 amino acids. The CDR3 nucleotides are TGTGCCAGCAGCTCCATCGACAGGGCAGATACGCAGTATTTT. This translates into CASSSIDRADTQYF.

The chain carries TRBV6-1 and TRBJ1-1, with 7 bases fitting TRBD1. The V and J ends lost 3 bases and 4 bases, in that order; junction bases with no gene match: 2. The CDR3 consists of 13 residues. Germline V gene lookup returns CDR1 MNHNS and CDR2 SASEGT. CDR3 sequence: CASSEGQSTEAFF. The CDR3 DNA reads TGTGCCAGCAGTGAGGGACAGAGCACTGAAGCTTTCTTT.

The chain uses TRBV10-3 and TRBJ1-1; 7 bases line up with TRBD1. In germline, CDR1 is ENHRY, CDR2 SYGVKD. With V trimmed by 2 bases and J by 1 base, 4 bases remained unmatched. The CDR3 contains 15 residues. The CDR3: CAISEGGQKNTEAFF. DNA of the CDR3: TGTGCCATCAGTGAGGGGGGACAGAAGAACACTGAAGCTTTCTTT.

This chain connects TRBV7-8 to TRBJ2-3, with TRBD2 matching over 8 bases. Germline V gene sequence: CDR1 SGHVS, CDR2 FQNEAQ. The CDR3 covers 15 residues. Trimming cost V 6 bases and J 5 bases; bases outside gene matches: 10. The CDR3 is CASRAGTSVGDTQYF. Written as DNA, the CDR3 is TGTGCCAGCAGGGCGGGGACTAGTGTAGGAGATACGCAGTATTTT. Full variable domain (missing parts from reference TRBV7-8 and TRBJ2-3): GAGVSQSPRYKVAKRGQDVALRCDPISGHVSLFWYQQALGQGPEFLTYFQNEAQLDKSGLPSDRFFAERPEGSVSTLKIQRTQQEDSAVYLCASRAGTSVGDTQYFGPGTRLTVL.

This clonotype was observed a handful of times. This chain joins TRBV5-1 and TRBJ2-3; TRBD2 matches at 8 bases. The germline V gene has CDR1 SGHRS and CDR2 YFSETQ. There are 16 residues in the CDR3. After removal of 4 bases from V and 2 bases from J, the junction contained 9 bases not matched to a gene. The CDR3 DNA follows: TGCGCCAGCAGCCCCCGGGTAGCGGGGAACACAGATACGCAGTATTTT. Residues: CASSPRVAGNTDTQYF.

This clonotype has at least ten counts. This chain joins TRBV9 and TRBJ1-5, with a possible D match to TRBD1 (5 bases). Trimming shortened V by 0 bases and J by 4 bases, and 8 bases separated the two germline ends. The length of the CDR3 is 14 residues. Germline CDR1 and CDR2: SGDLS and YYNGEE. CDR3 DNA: TGTGCCAGCAGCGTAGCTCCAGGGAATCAGCCCCAGCATTTT. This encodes CASSVAPGNQPQHF. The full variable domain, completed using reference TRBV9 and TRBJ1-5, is DSGVTQTPKHLITATGQRVTLRCSPRSGDLSVYWYQQSLDQGLQFLIQYYNGEERAKGNILERFSAQQFPDLHSELNLSSLELGDSALYFCASSVAPGNQPQHFGDGTRLSIL.

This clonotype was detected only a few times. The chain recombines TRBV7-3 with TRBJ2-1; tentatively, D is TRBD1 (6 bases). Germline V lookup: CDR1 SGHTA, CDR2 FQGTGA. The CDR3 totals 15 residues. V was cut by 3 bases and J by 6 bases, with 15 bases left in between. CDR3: CASSFSRGTPNEQFF. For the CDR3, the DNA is TGTGCCAGCAGCTTTTCCAGGGGCACGCCCAATGAGCAGTTCTTC.

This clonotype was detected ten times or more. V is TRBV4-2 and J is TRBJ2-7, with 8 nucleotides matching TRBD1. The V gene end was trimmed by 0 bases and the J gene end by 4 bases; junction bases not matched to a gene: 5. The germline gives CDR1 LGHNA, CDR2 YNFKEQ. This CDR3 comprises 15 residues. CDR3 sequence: CASSQEERTGYEQYF. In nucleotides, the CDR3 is TGTGCCAGCAGCCAAGAGGAACGGACAGGGTACGAGCAGTACTTC.

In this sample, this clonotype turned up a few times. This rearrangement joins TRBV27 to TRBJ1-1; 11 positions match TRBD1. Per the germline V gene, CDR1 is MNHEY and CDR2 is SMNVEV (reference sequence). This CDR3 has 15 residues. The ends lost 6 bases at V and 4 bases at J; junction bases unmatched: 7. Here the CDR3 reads CASRPGTGGSTEAFF. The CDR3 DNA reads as TGTGCCAGCAGACCCGGGACAGGGGGGTCCACTGAAGCTTTCTTT.

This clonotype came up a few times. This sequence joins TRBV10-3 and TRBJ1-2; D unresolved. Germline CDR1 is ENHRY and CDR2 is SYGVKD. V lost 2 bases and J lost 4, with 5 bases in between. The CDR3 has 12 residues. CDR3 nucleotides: TGTGCCATCAGTGAGACCAGCTATGGCTACACCTTC. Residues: CAISETSYGYTF.